This T cell receptor beta chain was captured in a study of blood T cell repertoires in COVID-19. Study context: Acute and convalescent COVID-19 samples came from the United States, Italy and Spain.

The CDR3 has 14 amino acids. CDR1 and CDR2 from the germline V gene are SGHVS and FQNEAQ. Trimming at V came to 3 bases and at J to 4 bases, leaving 5 bases not matched to a gene. Source study methods: The authors estimated nucleated cell counts from reference gene primer amplification. TCRdb's copy holds only in-frame clones and misses some; the assay was immunoSEQ multiplex PCR. Clonal size and the V and J genes are those of that table, whereas D and trimming came from the DNA. Here the sample spans 200,000 to 250,000 clones, about 86% being singletons. The receptor was isolated from an elderly man with acute or convalescent COVID-19. Sequencing used peripheral blood. The V and J genes are TRBV7-8 and TRBJ2-5; 7 bases line up with TRBD1. The CDR3 nucleotides are TGTGCCAGCAGCTTGAGGGGGCCCGGAGAGACCCAGTACTTC. Translating gives CASSLRGPGETQYF.